Presented here are 13 T cell receptor beta chains from one specimen sequenced in a study of T cells in tuberculosis. Assay: immunoSEQ multiplex PCR; the TCRdb copy retains only in-frame clones and omits some. The data contain 25,000 to 35,000 clones, around 95% of them singletons. The material sequenced was PBMCs. These receptors were collected from a donor aged 10-29 years with latent tuberculosis or without tuberculosis infection.

The V call is TRBV11-2, the J call TRBJ2-1, with no clear D. Trimming took 3 bases from V and 3 from J, leaving 15 bases between them. The CDR3 contains 16 residues. The germline CDR1 and CDR2 sequences are SGHAT and FQNNGV. DNA of the CDR3: TGTGCCAGCAGCTTTGCCGCCACATGGAGCTACAATGAGCAGTTCTTC. It is translated as CASSFAATWSYNEQFF.

V is TRBV7-3 and J is TRBJ2-3; maybe TRBD2 (5 bases). The V end was cut by 4 bases, the J end by 2 bases, with 13 bases between. In germline, CDR1 is SGHTA, CDR2 FQGTGA. The CDR3 is 15 residues long. For the CDR3, the DNA is TGTGCCAGCAGCTCGAGCGGAGACTACACAGATACGCAGTATTTT. Translated: CASSSSGDYTDTQYF.

The chain links TRBV7-9 to TRBJ1-1, with D uncertain. Per the germline V gene, CDR1 is SEHNR and CDR2 is FQNEAQ (reference sequence). Between the trimmed V and J ends, which lost 4 bases and 11 bases, there was a span of 14 bases. The CDR3 is 12 residues long. The DNA of the CDR3 is TGTGCCAGCAGCTCAACACGTTCCAGGGCTTTCTTT. Its translation: CASSSTRSRAFF.

The chain couples TRBV29-1 to TRBJ2-1; the match to TRBD1 covers 10 bases. Germline-derived CDR1 and CDR2 are SQVTM and ANQGSEA. J was trimmed by 3 bases and V by 7 bases; bases with no gene match: 6. The length of the CDR3 is 14 residues. CDR3 coding DNA: TGCAGCGGAGAGGGACAGGGGATCTACAATGAGCAGTTCTTC. Its translation is CSGEGQGIYNEQFF.

The count of this clone is one. The J gene is TRBJ2-3, the V gene TRBV5-1; TRBD2 matches at 8 bases. The CDR3 contains 18 residues. Trimming removed 3 bases from V and 4 bases from J; junction bases left unmatched: 16. Germline lookup yields CDR1 SGHRS and CDR2 YFSETQ. CDR3 DNA: TGCGCCAGCAGCTACCCCTGGATAGCGGGGCATGAGTCAGATACGCAGTATTTT. It translates to CASSYPWIAGHESDTQYF.

V and J are TRBV19 and TRBJ1-5, with TRBD1 matching over 7 bases. CDR1 is LNHDA, CDR2 SQIVND, per germline (reference sequence). The V segment lost 5 bases and the J segment 5 bases; nucleotides outside the gene matches: 3. The CDR3 is 13 residues long. CDR3 DNA sequence: TGTGCCAGTAGTCGTCAGGGGGATCAGCCCCAGCATTTT. It codes for CASSRQGDQPQHF.

The genes are TRBV29-1 and TRBJ1-5; no reliable D call. The germline V gene encodes CDR1 SQVTM and CDR2 ANQGSEA. With 6 bases removed from V and 7 bases from J, the gap between germline ends came to 13 bases. The CDR3 length is 12 residues. Here the CDR3 reads CSVTTIGQPQHF. The CDR3 DNA sequence: TGCAGCGTGACGACAATAGGACAGCCCCAGCATTTT.

The rearrangement links TRBV9 to TRBJ2-1; perhaps TRBD1 as D (6 bases). The germline V gene encodes CDR1 SGDLS and CDR2 YYNGEE. This CDR3 has 12 residues. Trimming pared 3 bases from V and 12 bases from J, leaving 13 bases between. CDR3 region: CASSAAQGRQFF. The CDR3 nucleotides read TGTGCCAGCAGCGCAGCACAGGGACGGCAGTTCTTC.

The J gene is TRBJ2-7, the V gene TRBV4-1, with D perhaps TRBD1 (6 bases). V was trimmed by 0 bases and J by 1 base, leaving 10 bases between them. The CDR3 runs 15 residues. Germline assignment: CDR1 MGHRA and CDR2 YSYEKL. The CDR3 DNA is TGCGCCAGCAGCCAAGAAAACAGGGTATCCTACGAGCAGTACTTC. Protein product: CASSQENRVSYEQYF.

This clone has just one count. The chain carries TRBV11-2 and TRBJ2-2, with TRBD2 as a possible D gene (5 bases). The germline V and J ends were trimmed by 1 base and 8 bases, with 14 bases remaining between them. Germline V gene data show CDR1 as SGHAT and CDR2 as FQNNGV. The CDR3 loop spans 15 amino acids. The CDR3 coding sequence is TGTGCCAGCAGCTTAGCCCGACGGGGTTTGGGGGAGCTGTTTTTT. It codes for CASSLARRGLGELFF.

V gene TRBV5-4 combines with J gene TRBJ2-5, with a tentative D call TRBD1 (8 bases). The germline V gene encodes CDR1 SGHNT and CDR2 YYREEE (reference sequence). This CDR3 has 17 residues. V lost 4 bases, J lost 5 bases, and 24 bases lay in between. DNA of the CDR3: TGTGCCAGCAGCCCCCGGAACAGGGGGGGGGCGGGGGAGACCCAGTACTTC. As protein: CASSPRNRGGAGETQYF. Combining the CDR3 with reference TRBV5-4 and TRBJ2-5 gives the whole variable domain ETGVTQSPTHLIKTRGQQVTLRCSSQSGHNTVSWYQQALGQGPQFIFQYYREEENGRGNFPPRFSGLQFPNYSSELNVNALELDDSALYLCASSPRNRGGAGETQYFGPGTRLLVL.

This clone was found once. The genes are TRBV2 and TRBJ2-3; 8 bases align to TRBD1. J was trimmed by 0 bases and V by 4 bases; bases with no gene match: 9. Germline values: CDR1 SNHLY, CDR2 FYNNEI. The CDR3 consists of 17 residues. CDR3 sequence reads: CASSVAGTGPSTDTQYF. DNA of the CDR3: TGTGCCAGCAGTGTGGCCGGGACAGGACCTAGCACAGATACGCAGTATTTT.

The gene calls are TRBV16 and TRBJ1-5, with 10 bases fitting TRBD1. This CDR3 is built from 16 residues. From germline, CDR1 is KGHSY and CDR2 FQNENV. Trimming removed 5 bases from V and 6 bases from J; junction bases left unmatched: 10. CDR3 sequence reads: CASSSPDRGLIQPQHF. The CDR3 DNA reads TGTGCCAGCAGCTCACCAGACAGGGGGCTAATTCAGCCCCAGCATTTT.